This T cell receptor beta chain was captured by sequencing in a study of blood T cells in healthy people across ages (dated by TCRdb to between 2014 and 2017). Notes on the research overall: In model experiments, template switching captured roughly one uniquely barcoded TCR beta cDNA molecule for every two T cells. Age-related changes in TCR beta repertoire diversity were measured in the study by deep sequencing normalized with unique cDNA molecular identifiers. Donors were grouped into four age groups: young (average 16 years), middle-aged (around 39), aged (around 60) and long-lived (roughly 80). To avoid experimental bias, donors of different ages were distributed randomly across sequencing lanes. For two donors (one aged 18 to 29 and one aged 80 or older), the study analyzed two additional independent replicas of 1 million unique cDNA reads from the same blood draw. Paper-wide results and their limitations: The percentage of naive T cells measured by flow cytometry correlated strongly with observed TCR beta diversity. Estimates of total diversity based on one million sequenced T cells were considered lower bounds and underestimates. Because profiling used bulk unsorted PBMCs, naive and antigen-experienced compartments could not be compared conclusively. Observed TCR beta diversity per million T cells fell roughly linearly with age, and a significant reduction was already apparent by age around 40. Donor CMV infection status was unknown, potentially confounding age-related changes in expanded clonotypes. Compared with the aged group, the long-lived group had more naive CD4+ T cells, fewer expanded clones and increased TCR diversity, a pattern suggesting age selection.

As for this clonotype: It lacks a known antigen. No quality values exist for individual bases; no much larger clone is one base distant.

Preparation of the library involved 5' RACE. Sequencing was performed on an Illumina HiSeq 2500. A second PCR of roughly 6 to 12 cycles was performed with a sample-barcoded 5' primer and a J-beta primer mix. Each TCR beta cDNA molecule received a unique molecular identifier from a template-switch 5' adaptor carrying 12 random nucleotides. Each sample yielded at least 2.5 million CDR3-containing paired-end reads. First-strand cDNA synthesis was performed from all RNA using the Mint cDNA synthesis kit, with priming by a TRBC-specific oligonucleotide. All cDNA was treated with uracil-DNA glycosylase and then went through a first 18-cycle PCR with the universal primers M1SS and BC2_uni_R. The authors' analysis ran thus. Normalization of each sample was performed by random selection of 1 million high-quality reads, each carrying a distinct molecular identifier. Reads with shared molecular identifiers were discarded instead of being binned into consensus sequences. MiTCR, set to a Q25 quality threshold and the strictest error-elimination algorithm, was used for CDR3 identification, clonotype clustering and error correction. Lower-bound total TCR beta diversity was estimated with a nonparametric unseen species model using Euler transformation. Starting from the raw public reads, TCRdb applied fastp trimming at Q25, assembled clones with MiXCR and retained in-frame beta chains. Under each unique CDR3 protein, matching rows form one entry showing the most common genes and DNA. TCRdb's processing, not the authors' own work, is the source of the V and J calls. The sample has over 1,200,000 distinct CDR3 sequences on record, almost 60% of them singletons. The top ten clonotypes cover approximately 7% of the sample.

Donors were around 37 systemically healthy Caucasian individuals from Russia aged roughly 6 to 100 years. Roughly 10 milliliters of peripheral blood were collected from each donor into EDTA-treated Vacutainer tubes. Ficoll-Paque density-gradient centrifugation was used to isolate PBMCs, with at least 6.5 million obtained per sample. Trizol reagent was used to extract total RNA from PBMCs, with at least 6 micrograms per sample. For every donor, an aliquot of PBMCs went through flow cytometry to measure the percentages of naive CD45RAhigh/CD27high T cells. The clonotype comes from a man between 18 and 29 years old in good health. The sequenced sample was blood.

The CDR3 in this case is CASSQGGQGNNEQFF. The DNA sequence reads TGCGCCAGCAGCCAAGGGGGACAGGGAAACAATGAGCAGTTCTTC. The sequence is built from TRBV4-1 and TRBJ2-1; TRBD1 agrees with 9 junctional bases. The germline V gene yields MGHRA for CDR1 and YSYEKL for CDR2. The cysteine opens and the phenylalanine closes a CDR3 of 15 amino acids. The retained sequence is limited to the CDR3, 45 bases, with the frame set at the first base. V ends up 1 base short and J 5 bases short, with an unmatched junction base count of 3.